What follows are 27 T cell receptor beta chains derived from one specimen sequenced in a study of beta chain features in type 1 diabetes. Investigators reverse transcribed all isolated RNA, so they sequenced expressed TCRB transcripts. Sequencing used immunoSEQ multiplex PCR; TCRdb keeps in-frame clones, though not all of them. The sample records hundreds of thousands of clones, over 12% being singletons. The sample comprised naive CD4+ T cells from blood. The receptors shown here come from a woman aged 40 to 49 in good health.

This clone was counted only a few times. The chain recombines TRBV7-2 with TRBJ1-4, with D perhaps matching TRBD1 (5 bases). With 7 bases removed from V and 7 bases from J, the gap between germline ends came to 13 bases. The germline CDR1 and CDR2 sequences are SGHTA and FQGNSA. This CDR3 comprises 13 residues. The CDR3 loop reads CASTLRGGEKLFF. Here the CDR3 DNA reads TGTGCCAGCACCCTGCGGGGGGGTGAAAAACTGTTTTTT.

The V and J genes are TRBV5-1 and TRBJ1-1, with a tentative D call TRBD1 (5 bases). This CDR3 is built from 14 residues. Trimming took off 0 bases at V and 0 bases at J, with 6 bases between the two ends. Germline CDR1 and CDR2: SGHRS and YFSETQ. The CDR3 protein is CASSLEGVNTEAFF. Here the CDR3 DNA reads TGCGCCAGCAGCTTGGAAGGGGTGAACACTGAAGCTTTCTTT. Full variable domain (outside the CDR3, taken from reference TRBV5-1 and TRBJ1-1): KAGVTQTPRYLIKTRGQQVTLSCSPISGHRSVSWYQQTPGQGLQFLFEYFSETQRNKGNFPGRFSGRQFSNSRSEMNVSTLELGDSALYLCASSLEGVNTEAFFGQGTRLTVV.

The chain joins TRBV18 to TRBJ2-5; 7 positions match TRBD1. The length of the CDR3 is 13 residues. With 4 bases clipped from V and 1 base from J, the junction kept 0 bases outside the gene matches. The V gene's germline CDR1 is KGHSH and CDR2 LQKENI. The DNA for the CDR3 is TGTGCCAGCTCACGACAGGGCCAAGAGACCCAGTACTTC. Translation: CASSRQGQETQYF.

In its sample, this clone was seen a few times. This sequence joins TRBV7-9 and TRBJ2-7, with D possibly TRBD2 on 6 matching bases. V was pared by 6 bases and J by 3 bases, with 15 bases between. There are 14 residues in the CDR3. Germline V CDR1 and CDR2: SEHNR, FQNEAQ (reference sequence). CDR3 region: CASSPPGEDYEQYF. In DNA form, the CDR3 reads TGTGCCAGCAGTCCTCCGGGGGAGGACTACGAGCAGTACTTC.

This clone was seen a handful of times. The J gene is TRBJ2-6, the V gene TRBV7-8, with D perhaps TRBD2 (5 bases). The CDR3 loop spans 16 amino acids. Germline V CDR1 and CDR2: SGHVS, FQNEAQ. The V gene lost 5 bases and the J gene lost 5 bases, with 16 bases spanning the gap. The DNA of the CDR3 is TGTGCCAGCAGCGAACTAGTGGGCAGAAGGGCCAACGTCCTGACTTTC. Protein sequence: CASSELVGRRANVLTF. Filled out from reference TRBV7-8 and TRBJ2-6, the complete variable domain reads GAGVSQSPRYKVAKRGQDVALRCDPISGHVSLFWYQQALGQGPEFLTYFQNEAQLDKSGLPSDRFFAERPEGSVSTLKIQRTQQEDSAVYLCASSELVGRRANVLTFGAGSRLTVL.

This clone was seen a few times. The CDR3 DNA follows: TGTGCCAGCAGTGTGGGGACACCCTCTAATTCACCCCTCCACTTT. Translation: CASSVGTPSNSPLHF. This rearrangement joins TRBV2 to TRBJ1-6; tentatively, D is TRBD1 (6 bases). Germline V lookup: CDR1 SNHLY, CDR2 FYNNEI. This CDR3 contains 15 residues. The V end lost 4 bases, the J end lost 6 bases, and 13 bases lay between the germline ends.

The chain is built from TRBV12-5 and TRBJ1-1, with D uncertain. Germline-derived CDR1 and CDR2 are LGHNT and FRNRAP. Trimming left V 5 bases short and J 5 bases short, with 9 bases between. The CDR3 totals 12 residues. The CDR3: CASGPSWTEAFF. CDR3 coding DNA: TGTGCTAGTGGTCCTAGTTGGACTGAAGCTTTCTTT. The complete variable domain, with remaining parts taken from reference TRBV12-5 and TRBJ1-1, reads DARVTQTPRHKVTEMGQEVTMRCQPILGHNTVFWYRQTMMQGLELLAYFRNRAPLDDSGMPKDRFSAEMPDATLATLKIQPSEPRDSAVYFCASGPSWTEAFFGQGTRLTVV.

This clone was found a few times. The chain is built from TRBV10-2 and TRBJ1-2; no firm D call. Germline V gene data show CDR1 as WSHSY and CDR2 as SAAADI. CDR3 length: 13 amino acids. The V and J ends lost 5 bases and 0 bases respectively, with 7 bases between them. The CDR3, as DNA: TGCGCCAGCAGTTTACAGTCTAACTATGGCTACACCTTC. This sequence encodes CASSLQSNYGYTF.

This clone occurred a few times. The gene calls are TRBV7-9 and TRBJ1-5; D unresolved. This CDR3 has 13 amino acids. Per germline, CDR1 SEHNR and CDR2 FQNEAQ (reference sequence). Trimming left V 2 bases short and J 1 base short, with 3 bases between. In DNA form, the CDR3 reads TGTGCCAGCAGCTTACGGAGCAATCAGCCCCAGCATTTT. It codes for CASSLRSNQPQHF.

This clone came up a few times. The chain combines TRBV2 with TRBJ2-4; the D is unclear. This CDR3 comprises 15 residues. The V end lost 5 bases, the J end lost 0 bases, and 11 bases lay between the germline ends. The germline V gene has CDR1 SNHLY and CDR2 FYNNEI. The DNA for the CDR3 is TGTGCCAGCAGTATGACATGGCTAGCCAAAAACATTCAGTACTTC. Its translation is CASSMTWLAKNIQYF.

DNA of the CDR3: TGTGCCAGCAACCAGCGGGGGGGTTATGACGGACTCAATGAGCAGTTCTTC. Its protein is CASNQRGGYDGLNEQFF. V usage is TRBV9 and J usage is TRBJ2-1, with 10 bases lining up with TRBD2. V lost 6 bases, J lost 6 bases, and 15 bases stayed unmatched. Germline-derived CDR1 and CDR2 are SGDLS and YYNGEE. This CDR3 spans 17 amino acids. Using reference TRBV9 and TRBJ2-1 for the parts outside the CDR3, the full variable domain is DSGVTQTPKHLITATGQRVTLRCSPRSGDLSVYWYQQSLDQGLQFLIQYYNGEERAKGNILERFSAQQFPDLHSELNLSSLELGDSALYFCASNQRGGYDGLNEQFFGPGTRLTVL.

This clone was observed a single time. The junction departs from the called germline gene at one end, perhaps through a read error. The genes are TRBV14 and TRBJ1-3; D uncertain. This CDR3 contains 12 residues. The V gene's germline CDR1 is SGHDN and CDR2 FVKESK. DNA of the CDR3: TGTGCCAGCAGCCAACTGACGGAGGCTCCTGATTTT. Amino acid sequence: CASSQLTEAPDF.

The chain combines TRBV18 with TRBJ1-1, with TRBD1 matching 9 bases. The CDR3 is made up of 14 amino acids. Germline-derived CDR1 and CDR2 are KGHSH and LQKENI. V dropped 6 bases and J dropped 7; count of bases not matched to a gene: 9. This CDR3 reads CASSRRDREFEAFF. The CDR3 region has the DNA TGTGCCAGCTCCCGCCGGGACAGGGAGTTTGAAGCTTTCTTT.

This clone was seen more than once but under ten times. The chain carries TRBV18 and TRBJ1-1; 7 bases agree with TRBD1. Germline loops: CDR1 KGHSH, CDR2 LQKENI. This CDR3 has 14 amino acids. Germline trimming cut 6 bases from V and 3 bases from J; bases unmatched to any gene: 7. CDR3 nucleotide sequence: TGTGCCAGCTCCCCCAGGGGGACGGACACTGAAGCTTTCTTT. Its protein product is CASSPRGTDTEAFF.

This clone came up a few times. The chain recombines TRBV25-1 with TRBJ2-1; 9 bases are shared with TRBD2. V lost 5 bases, J lost 2 bases, and 1 base stayed unmatched. This CDR3 has 14 amino acids. Germline V CDR1 and CDR2: MGHDK, SYGVNS. For the CDR3, the DNA is TGTGCCAGCAGTCGACTAGCGGCCTACAATGAGCAGTTCTTC. Residues: CASSRLAAYNEQFF.

This rearrangement joins TRBV14 to TRBJ1-2, with 9 bases aligning to TRBD1. The J segment lost 6 bases and the V segment lost 4 bases, leaving 6 bases of the junction unmatched. The CDR3 is 14 amino acids. Per the germline V gene, CDR1 is SGHDN and CDR2 is FVKESK. The CDR3 sequence is CASSRSRTGDGYTF. Here the CDR3 DNA reads TGTGCCAGCAGCCGGAGTAGGACAGGGGATGGCTACACCTTC.

This clone was found a few times. The chain has TRBV5-4 and TRBJ1-3, with D maybe TRBD1 (5 bases). Germline CDR1 and CDR2: SGHNT and YYREEE (reference sequence). V lost 2 bases to trimming and J lost 4 bases, with 10 bases between them. The length of the CDR3 is 14 residues. The CDR3 reads CASSLKGPGNTIYF. CDR3 nucleotide sequence: TGTGCCAGCAGCTTAAAGGGGCCAGGAAACACCATATATTTT.

V is TRBV5-6 and J is TRBJ2-4; D unclear. This CDR3 spans 16 amino acids. The germline V gene has CDR1 SGHDT and CDR2 YYEEEE. V gave up 0 bases and J gave up 3 bases, with 13 bases separating them. The CDR3 is CASSLVADIIKNIQYF. The DNA for the CDR3 is TGTGCCAGCAGCTTGGTGGCAGATATTATCAAAAACATTCAGTACTTC.

This clone has just a few counts. As DNA, the CDR3 is TGTGCCAGCAGCCAAGGACAGGGAAACATTCAGTACTTC. Its translation: CASSQGQGNIQYF. The rearrangement joins TRBV7-2 to TRBJ2-4, with TRBD1 identical over 8 bases. The CDR3 has 13 residues. In germline, CDR1 is SGHTA, CDR2 FQGNSA. Trimming removed 5 bases from V and 6 bases from J; junction bases left unmatched: 3.

The CDR3 region is CASRRDRGYEQYF. CDR3 nucleotide sequence: TGTGCCAGCAGGAGGGACAGGGGGTACGAGCAGTACTTC. V usage is TRBV6-5 and J usage is TRBJ2-7; 11 nucleotides align to TRBD1. The CDR3 runs 13 residues. Germline CDR1 reads MNHEY; CDR2 reads SVGAGI. Germline trimming cut 6 bases from V and 4 bases from J; bases unmatched to any gene: 2.

This clone showed up just a few times. The CDR3 nucleotides read TGTGCCAGCAGCCAACAGGGGTCCGCCAAAAACATTCAGTACTTC. Amino acids: CASSQQGSAKNIQYF. The rearrangement links TRBV7-2 to TRBJ2-4; 7 bases map to TRBD1. The CDR3 is 15 amino acids. Germline CDR1 and CDR2: SGHTA and FQGNSA. J was trimmed by 1 base and V by 5 bases; bases with no gene match: 5.

This clone occurred a few times. The chain uses TRBV7-2 and TRBJ2-3; D unresolved. The germline V gene has CDR1 SGHTA and CDR2 FQGNSA. V gave up 5 bases and J gave up 10 bases, with 16 bases separating them. This CDR3 contains 13 residues. CDR3 residues: CASSPPNHAAQYF. The CDR3, as DNA: TGTGCCAGCAGCCCCCCGAACCATGCGGCGCAGTATTTT.

This chain's CDR3 is CASSYSTVTSYGYTF. The CDR3 DNA reads TGTGCCAGCAGTTACTCGACAGTTACTTCCTATGGCTACACCTTC. The gene calls are TRBV6-5 and TRBJ1-2; weak D call: TRBD1 (5 bases). Looked up from germline, CDR1 is MNHEY and CDR2 is SVGAGI. The V end was cut by 0 bases, the J end by 4 bases, with 12 bases between. This CDR3 has 15 amino acids.

This clone turned up a few times. The chain recombines TRBV7-9 with TRBJ2-7; TRBD1 is a possible D gene (6 bases). Germline values: CDR1 SEHNR, CDR2 FQNEAQ (reference sequence). There are 17 residues in the CDR3. Trimming pared 4 bases from V and 2 bases from J, leaving 21 bases between. The CDR3 sequence: CASSSIGGGDRAYEQYF. The CDR3 nucleotides are TGTGCCAGCAGCTCAATAGGGGGTGGGGATCGGGCCTACGAGCAGTACTTC.

The J gene is TRBJ2-5, the V gene TRBV7-7, with TRBD2 matching 7 bases. Germline CDR1 reads SSHAT; CDR2 reads FNYEAQ (reference sequence). This CDR3 region has 16 residues. With 0 bases clipped from V and 2 bases from J, the junction kept 6 bases outside the gene matches. CDR3 sequence: CASSLASGPSQETQYF. Here the CDR3 DNA reads TGTGCCAGCAGCTTAGCTAGCGGGCCTTCTCAAGAGACCCAGTACTTC.

This sequence joins TRBV19 and TRBJ1-5; 7 bases are shared with TRBD1. Germline lookup yields CDR1 LNHDA and CDR2 SQIVND (reference sequence). Trimming cost V 3 bases and J 2 bases; bases outside gene matches: 4. CDR3 size: 15 residues. The CDR3 bases are TGTGCCAGTAGTATCGAGGGGGCTGGCAATCAGCCCCAGCATTTT. This gives the protein CASSIEGAGNQPQHF.

The gene calls are TRBV6-5 and TRBJ1-1; D gene unclear. There are 12 residues in the CDR3. Germline CDR1 is MNHEY and CDR2 is SVGAGI. Trimming stripped 4 bases from V and 4 bases from J, with 7 bases between. The CDR3 protein is CASSSASTEAFF. In DNA form, the CDR3 reads TGTGCCAGCAGTTCCGCTAGCACTGAAGCTTTCTTT.